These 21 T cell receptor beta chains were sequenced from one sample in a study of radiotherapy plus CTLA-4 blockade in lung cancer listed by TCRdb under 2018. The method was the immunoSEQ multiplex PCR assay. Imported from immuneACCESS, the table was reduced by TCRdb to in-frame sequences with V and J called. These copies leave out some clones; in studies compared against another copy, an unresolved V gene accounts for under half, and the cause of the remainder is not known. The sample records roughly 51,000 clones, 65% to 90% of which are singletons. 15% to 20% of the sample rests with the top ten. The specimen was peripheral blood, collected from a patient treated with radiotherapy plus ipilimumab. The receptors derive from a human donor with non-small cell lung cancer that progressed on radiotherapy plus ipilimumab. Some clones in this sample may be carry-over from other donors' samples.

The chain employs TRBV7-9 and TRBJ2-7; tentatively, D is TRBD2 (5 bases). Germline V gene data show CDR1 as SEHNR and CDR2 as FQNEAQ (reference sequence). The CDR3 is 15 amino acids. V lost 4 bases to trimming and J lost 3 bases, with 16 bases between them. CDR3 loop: CASSWKGVEDYEQYF. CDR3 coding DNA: TGTGCCAGCAGCTGGAAAGGAGTGGAGGACTACGAGCAGTACTTC.

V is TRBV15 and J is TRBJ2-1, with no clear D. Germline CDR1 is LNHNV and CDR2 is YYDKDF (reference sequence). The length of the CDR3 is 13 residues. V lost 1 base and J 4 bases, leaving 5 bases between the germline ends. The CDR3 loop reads CATSRGPYNEQFF. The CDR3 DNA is TGTGCCACCAGCAGAGGGCCATACAATGAGCAGTTCTTC.

CDR3 protein: CASSLTGSNEKLFF. Here the CDR3 DNA reads TGTGCCAGCAGCCTGACAGGGAGTAATGAAAAACTGTTTTTT. The chain recombines TRBV7-6 with TRBJ1-4; 7 bases match TRBD1. The CDR3 consists of 14 residues. V shed 5 bases, J shed 4 bases, and the junction held 4 bases outside the gene matches. The germline V gene encodes CDR1 SGHVS and CDR2 FNYEAQ.

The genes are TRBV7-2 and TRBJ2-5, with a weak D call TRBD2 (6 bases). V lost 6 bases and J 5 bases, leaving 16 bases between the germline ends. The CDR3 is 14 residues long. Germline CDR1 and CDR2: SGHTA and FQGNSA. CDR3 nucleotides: TGTGCCAGCAGTTTTACCGGGAGAGGGGAGACCCAGTACTTC. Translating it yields CASSFTGRGETQYF.

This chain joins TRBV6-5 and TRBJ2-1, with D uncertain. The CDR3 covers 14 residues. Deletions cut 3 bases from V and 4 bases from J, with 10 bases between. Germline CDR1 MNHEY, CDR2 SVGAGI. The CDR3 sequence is CASSYNPAYNEQFF. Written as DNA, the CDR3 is TGTGCCAGCAGTTATAACCCAGCGTACAATGAGCAGTTCTTC.

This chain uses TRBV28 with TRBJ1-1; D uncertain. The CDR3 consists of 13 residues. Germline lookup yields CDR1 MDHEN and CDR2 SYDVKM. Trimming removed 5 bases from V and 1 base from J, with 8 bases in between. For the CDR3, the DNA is TGTGCCAGCAGTACGCGACAGAACACTGAAGCTTTCTTT. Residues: CASSTRQNTEAFF.

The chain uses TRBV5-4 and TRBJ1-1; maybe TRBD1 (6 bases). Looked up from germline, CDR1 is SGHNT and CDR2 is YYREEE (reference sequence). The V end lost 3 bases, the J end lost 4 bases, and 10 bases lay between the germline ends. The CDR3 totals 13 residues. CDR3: CASSSAGATEAFF. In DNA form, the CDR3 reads TGTGCCAGCAGCTCAGCGGGGGCCACTGAAGCTTTCTTT.

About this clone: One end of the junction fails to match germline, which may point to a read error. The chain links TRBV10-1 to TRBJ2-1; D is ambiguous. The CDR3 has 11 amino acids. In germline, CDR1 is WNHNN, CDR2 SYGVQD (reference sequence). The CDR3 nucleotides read TGCGCCACCAGTTCGGACAATGAGCAGTTCTTC. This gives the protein CATSSDNEQFF.

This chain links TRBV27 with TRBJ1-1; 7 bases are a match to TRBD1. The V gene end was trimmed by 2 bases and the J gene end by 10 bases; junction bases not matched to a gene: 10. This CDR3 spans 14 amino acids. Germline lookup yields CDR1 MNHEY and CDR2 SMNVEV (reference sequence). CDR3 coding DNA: TGTGCCAGCAGTTTAAAGGGGGCGGCCGATGTAGCTTTCTTT. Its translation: CASSLKGAADVAFF.

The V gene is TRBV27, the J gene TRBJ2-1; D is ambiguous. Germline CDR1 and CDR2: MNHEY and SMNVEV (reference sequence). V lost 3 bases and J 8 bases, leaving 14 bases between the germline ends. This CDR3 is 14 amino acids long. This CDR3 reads CASSFRLVGHEQFF. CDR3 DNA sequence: TGTGCCAGCAGTTTCCGCCTAGTTGGCCATGAGCAGTTCTTC.

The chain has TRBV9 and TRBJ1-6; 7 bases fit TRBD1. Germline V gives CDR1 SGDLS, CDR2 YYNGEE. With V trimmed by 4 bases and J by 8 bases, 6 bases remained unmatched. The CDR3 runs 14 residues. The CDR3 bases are TGTGCCAGCAGCCTTCCAGGGGGGTATTCACCCCTCCACTTT. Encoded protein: CASSLPGGYSPLHF.

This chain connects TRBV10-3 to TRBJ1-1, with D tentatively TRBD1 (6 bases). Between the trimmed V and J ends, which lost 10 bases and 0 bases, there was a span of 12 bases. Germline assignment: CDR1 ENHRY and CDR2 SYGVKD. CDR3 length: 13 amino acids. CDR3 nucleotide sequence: TGTGCCACGCACAGGGACATGAACACTGAAGCTTTCTTT. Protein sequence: CATHRDMNTEAFF.

CDR3 region: CASSRPQDRVNTEAFF. For the CDR3, the DNA is TGTGCCAGCAGTCGCCCACAGGACCGGGTGAACACTGAAGCTTTCTTT. V and J are TRBV7-6 and TRBJ1-1; possibly TRBD1 for D (5 bases). Germline V CDR1 and CDR2: SGHVS, FNYEAQ. The CDR3 spans 16 residues. The V and J ends lost 6 bases and 0 bases respectively, with 17 bases between them. Full variable domain (remainder filled in from reference TRBV7-6 and TRBJ1-1): GAGVSQSPRYKVTKRGQDVALRCDPISGHVSLYWYRQALGQGPEFLTYFNYEAQQDKSGLPNDRFSAERPEGSISTLTIQRTEQRDSAMYRCASSRPQDRVNTEAFFGQGTRLTVV.

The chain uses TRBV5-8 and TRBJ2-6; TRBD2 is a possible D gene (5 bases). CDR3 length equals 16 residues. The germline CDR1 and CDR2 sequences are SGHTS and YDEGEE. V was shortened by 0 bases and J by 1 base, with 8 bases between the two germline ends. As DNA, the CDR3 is TGTGCCAGCAGCTTGGAACTAGGGTCTGGGGCCAACGTCCTGACTTTC. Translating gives CASSLELGSGANVLTF.

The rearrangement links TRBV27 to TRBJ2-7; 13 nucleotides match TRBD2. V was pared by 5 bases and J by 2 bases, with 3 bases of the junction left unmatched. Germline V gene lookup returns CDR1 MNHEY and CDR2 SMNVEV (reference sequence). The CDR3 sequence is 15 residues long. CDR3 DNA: TGTGCCAGCAGTCCAGGGACTAGCGGGACCTACGAGCAGTACTTC. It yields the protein CASSPGTSGTYEQYF.

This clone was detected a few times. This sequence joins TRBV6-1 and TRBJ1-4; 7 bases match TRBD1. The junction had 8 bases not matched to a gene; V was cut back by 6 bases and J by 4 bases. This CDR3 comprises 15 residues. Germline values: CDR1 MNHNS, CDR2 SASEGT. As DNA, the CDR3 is TGTGCCAGCAGGGGGACAGTCGGGCGTAATGAAAAACTGTTTTTT. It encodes CASRGTVGRNEKLFF.

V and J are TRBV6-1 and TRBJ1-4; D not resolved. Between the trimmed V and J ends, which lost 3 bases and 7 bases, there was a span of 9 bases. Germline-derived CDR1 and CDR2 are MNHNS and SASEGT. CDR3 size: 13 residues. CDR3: CASSDLLGEKLFF. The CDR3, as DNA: TGTGCCAGCAGTGATCTGCTAGGTGAAAAACTGTTTTTT.

CDR3 sequence: CASSPGLAGATGELFF. The CDR3 nucleotides are TGCGCCAGCAGCCCGGGACTAGCGGGAGCGACCGGGGAGCTGTTTTTT. The chain combines TRBV5-1 with TRBJ2-2; 14 positions agree with TRBD2. The CDR3 runs 16 residues. Per the germline V gene, CDR1 is SGHRS and CDR2 is YFSETQ. The V gene end was trimmed by 4 bases and the J gene end by 5 bases; junction bases not matched to a gene: 4.

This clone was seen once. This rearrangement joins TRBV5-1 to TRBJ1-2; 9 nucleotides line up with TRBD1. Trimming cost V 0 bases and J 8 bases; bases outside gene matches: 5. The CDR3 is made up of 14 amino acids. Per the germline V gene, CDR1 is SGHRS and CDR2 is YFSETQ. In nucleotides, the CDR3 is TGCGCCAGCAGCTTGGTGGACAGGGGAGGAGGCTACACCTTC. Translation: CASSLVDRGGGYTF.

The CDR3 region has the DNA TGTGCCAGCAGCGCCCAAACAGGGGTGGCCTATGGCTACACCTTC. Translated, it gives CASSAQTGVAYGYTF. The genes are TRBV7-2 and TRBJ1-2; 7 bases match TRBD1. Germline CDR1 reads SGHTA; CDR2 reads FQGNSA. The CDR3 is 15 residues long. With 5 bases clipped from V and 4 bases from J, the junction kept 10 bases outside the gene matches.

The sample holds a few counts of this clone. The CDR3 region is CASSEGDIDNQPQHF. The CDR3 DNA follows: TGCGCCAGCAGCGAAGGGGACATTGACAATCAGCCCCAGCATTTT. V and J are TRBV5-1 and TRBJ1-5; a weak D match, TRBD1 (6 bases). From germline, CDR1 is SGHRS and CDR2 YFSETQ. Trimming pared 4 bases from V and 3 bases from J, leaving 14 bases between. There are 15 residues in the CDR3.